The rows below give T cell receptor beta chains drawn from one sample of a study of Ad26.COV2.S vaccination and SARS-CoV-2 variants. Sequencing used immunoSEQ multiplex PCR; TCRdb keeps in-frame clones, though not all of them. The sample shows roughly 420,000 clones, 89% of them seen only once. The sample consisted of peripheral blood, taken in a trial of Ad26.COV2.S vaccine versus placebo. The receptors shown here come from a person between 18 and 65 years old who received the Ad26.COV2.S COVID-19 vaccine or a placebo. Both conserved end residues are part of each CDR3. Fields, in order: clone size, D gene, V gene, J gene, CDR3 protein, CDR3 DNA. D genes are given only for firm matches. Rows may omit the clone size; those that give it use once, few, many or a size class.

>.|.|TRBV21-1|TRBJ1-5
CASLGRRQFFTRYSNQPQHF
TGTGCCAGCTTAGGGCGAAGACAGTTCTTTACTCGTTATAGCAATCAGCCCCAGCATTTT
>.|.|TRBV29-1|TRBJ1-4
CSVDEGPNEKLFF
TGCAGCGTTGATGAAGGCCCTAATGAAAAACTGTTTTTT
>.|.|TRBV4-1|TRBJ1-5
CASSHSPNQPQHF
TGCGCCAGCAGCCACAGCCCGAATCAGCCCCAGCATTTT
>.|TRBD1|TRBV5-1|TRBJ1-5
CASSPGQGALPQHF
TGCGCCAGCAGCCCCGGACAGGGGGCTCTGCCCCAGCATTTT
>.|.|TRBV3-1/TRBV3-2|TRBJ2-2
CASSHTGELFF
TGTGCCAGCAGCCACACCGGGGAGCTGTTTTTT
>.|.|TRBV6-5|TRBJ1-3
CASRSGNTIYF
TGTGCCAGCCGATCTGGAAACACCATATATTTT
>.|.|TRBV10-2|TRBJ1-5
CASSGDSRGQHF
TGCGCCAGCAGTGGAGACTCCCGAGGCCAGCATTTT
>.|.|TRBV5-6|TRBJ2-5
CASSLRRIQETQYF
TGTGCCAGCAGCTTGCGGAGGATCCAAGAGACCCAGTACTTC
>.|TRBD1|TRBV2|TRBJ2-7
CASSGQGFIPYF
TGTGCCAGCAGTGGACAGGGGTTTATCCCTTACTTC
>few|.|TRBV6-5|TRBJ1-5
CASSTNNQPQHF
TGTGCCAGCAGCACCAACAATCAGCCCCAGCATTTT
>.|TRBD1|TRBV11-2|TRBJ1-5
CASSLFTGVNQPQHF
TGTGCCAGCAGCTTATTTACAGGGGTTAATCAGCCCCAGCATTTT
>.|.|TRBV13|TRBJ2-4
CASSPTRQGLVENIQYF
TGTGCCAGCAGCCCCACCCGGCAGGGACTTGTAGAAAACATTCAGTACTTC
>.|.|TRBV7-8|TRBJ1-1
CASSFDLRDPRVGKNTEAFF
TGTGCCAGCAGCTTCGACCTGCGGGATCCCCGGGTGGGGAAGAACACTGAAGCTTTCTTT
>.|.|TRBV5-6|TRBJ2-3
CASSPLVADTQYF
TGTGCCAGCAGCCCCCTCGTGGCAGATACGCAGTATTTT
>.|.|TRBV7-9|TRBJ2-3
CASSRRATDTQYF
TGTGCCAGCAGTCGACGGGCCACAGATACGCAGTATTTT
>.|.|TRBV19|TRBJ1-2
CASSIRGANGYTF
TGTGCCAGTAGTATAAGGGGGGCGAATGGCTACACCTTC
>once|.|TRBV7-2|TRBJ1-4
CASSERSWDEKLFF
TGTGCCAGCAGCGAACGCTCGTGGGACGAAAAACTGTTTTTT
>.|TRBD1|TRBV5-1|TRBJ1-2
CASSTSTGDYGYTF
TGCGCCAGCAGCACCTCGACAGGGGACTATGGCTACACCTTC
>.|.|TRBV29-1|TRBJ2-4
CSVRGPMENIQYF
TGCAGCGTTCGGGGCCCTATGGAAAACATTCAGTACTTC
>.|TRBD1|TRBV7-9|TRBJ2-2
CASSHPTGENTGELFF
TGTGCCAGCAGTCACCCGACAGGGGAGAACACCGGGGAGCTGTTTTTT